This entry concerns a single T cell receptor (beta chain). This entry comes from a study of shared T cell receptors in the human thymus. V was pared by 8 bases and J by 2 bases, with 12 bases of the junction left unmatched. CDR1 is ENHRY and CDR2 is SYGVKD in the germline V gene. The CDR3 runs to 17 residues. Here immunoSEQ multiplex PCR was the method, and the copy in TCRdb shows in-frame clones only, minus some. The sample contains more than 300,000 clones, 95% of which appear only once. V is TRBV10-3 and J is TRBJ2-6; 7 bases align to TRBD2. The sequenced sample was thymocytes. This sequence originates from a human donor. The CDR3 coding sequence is TGTGCCATCCAAGGAGGGGAGGGGTACCCTGGGGCCAACGTCCTGACTTTC. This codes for CAIQGGEGYPGANVLTF.